This T cell receptor beta chain derives from a study of cytomegalovirus exposure and HLA in healthy donors (dated 2017 in TCRdb). Some background on the complete study: In an earlier analysis of 587 of the donors, about 270 Gb of sequence data and 100 million or so unique TCR beta sequences from about 180 million T cells were reported. The number of donors typed differed by locus, with roughly 620-630 for A, B, C, DRB1 and DQB1, around 560 for DQA1, 600 to 610 for DPA1, and around 430 for DPB1. Among around 400 genotyped donors of the cohort, an average of approximately 240,000 unique TCR beta nucleotide sequences was sequenced per donor, of which roughly 17% were non-productive. Several DR-DQ haplotypes were treated as single units for association and clustering because of strong linkage in the cohort. Both class I and class II loci were covered by HLA typing, at four-digit resolution. In an earlier analysis of roughly 600 of the donors, high-throughput TCR beta sequencing was used to judge whether each TCR beta V gene segment behaved as functional or pseudogenic. Donor age, sex, ethnicity and CMV serostatus were compiled alongside the repertoire data. In a later genetic analysis, genome-wide SNP genotypes for 398 of the 666 donors were used, and that subset was treated as a discovery cohort. Besides the first cohort of roughly 700 subjects, a separate validation cohort made up of 120 different subjects was used. The study combined high-throughput TCR immunosequencing, statistical association of individual TCRs with disease status, and machine learning to predict cytomegalovirus infection status. A later analysis re-analyzed previously published TCR beta repertoires from roughly 630 donors and added high-resolution HLA genotyping to study TCR occurrence patterns. The study was designed to test whether signatures of past pathogen exposure could be identified by cataloging public T cell receptors. Every discovery cohort repertoire had been produced on one sequencing platform. An early release covering roughly 600 HLA-typed donors comprised 250 to 350 gigabases of sequencing data and around 86 million unique TCR sequences. Rather than drawing on any new phenotypic data, the later analysis identified candidate immune exposures from TCR beta sequences and the way those sequences occurred across donors. Using immunosequencing, the study profiled T cell repertoires from approximately 700 subjects and related those repertoires to cytomegalovirus serostatus. The genetic ancestry cluster associated with self-reported Caucasian donors included 81% of the 300 to 400 genotyped donors.

After removal of 4 bases from V and 4 bases from J, the junction retains 3 bases not matched to a gene. From cysteine to phenylalanine, the CDR3 is 15 amino acids long. The retained sequence is limited to the CDR3, 45 bases, with the frame set at the first base. CDR1 and CDR2, looked up from the germline V gene, are MRHNA and SNTAGT. This clone was recorded a few times. The antigen it recognizes is unknown. No much larger clone is present one base from it, and per-base qualities are unavailable. The cohort was made up of around 720 healthy bone marrow donors. Cohort members were all nominally healthy when sampled, although unrecorded immune exposures were likely present. The donor was CMV seropositive and was included in the group of 250 to 350 seropositive cohort members. Each donor provided a peripheral blood sample, and peripheral blood mononuclear cells were used for TCR beta sequencing. Genomic DNA extraction from the blood cell samples was performed with the Qiagen DNeasy Blood Extraction Kit.

Here is what the overall study found, with its caveats: Because the 87-base-pair reads could not distinguish some IMGT-functional V segments, including TRBV6-2 and TRBV6-3, those segments were excluded. The classifier was reported to diagnose cytomegalovirus status with high specificity and sensitivity in both the original and validation cohorts. In a later analysis, HLA-associated TCR beta chains showed more clonal expansion and lower generation probabilities than non-associated chains that were equally common. Specific HLA alleles were associated with over 15,000 TCR beta sequences at a false discovery rate of 0.05 in a later analysis. Because counts were too low, roughly 16 rarely observed V segments, including chromosome 9 orphons, were excluded from the earlier analysis of several hundred of the donors. A later genetic analysis reported fewer N-insertions in productive TCRs among donors in an Asian-associated ancestry cluster than the approximately 700-donor mean. While some public TCRs were present in many individuals, most TCR sequences turned up only very rarely across donors. In the study, 150 to 200 TCR beta chains were listed as associated with cytomegalovirus. The cohort was sequenced for TCR beta chains only, and without alpha or paired-chain data the features that could be detected were limited. According to a later analysis, most CMV-associated TCR beta chains appeared to be HLA-restricted, and the HLA associations seemed to be driven largely by CMV exposure. A later genetic analysis associated a missense DCLRE1C variant with V-gene and J-gene trimming of TCR beta chains, and an independent cohort replicated the association. Roughly uniform sequencing depth across donors was assumed in presence/absence analyses, although this assumption may not hold. Correlated functional status among segregating V segments might reflect linkage disequilibrium, but an unknown experimental factor could not be ruled out. According to a later analysis, TCR association rates differed among HLA loci, with DRB1 alleles showing the most associated TCRs and HLA-C alleles showing the fewest. A further reported finding was that TCR beta sequences accurately predicted the HLA-A and HLA-B alleles for most subjects in the first cohort. A cluster of highly shared sequence variants was judged likely to represent a technical artifact of the sequencing pipeline. Because some donors lacked HLA typing at each locus, the association tests relied only on the typed subset. For the cohort, immune exposure information was limited to CMV serostatus. The authors suggested that the approach could potentially be generalized to other disease states and immunological phenotypes. According to a later analysis, parvovirus B19, influenza, CMV and Epstein-Barr virus appeared linked to several top co-occurrence clusters. When HLA alleles, especially DR and DQ, strongly co-occurred, TCR associations were difficult to assign to individual alleles. In an earlier analysis of some 640 of the donors, most TCR beta V segments were observed in productive rearrangements about 87% or about 30% of the time, broadly matching IMGT annotations. In vitro tests confirmed that three of the cytomegalovirus-associated TCR beta chains recognize cytomegalovirus antigens.

Libraries were built with the immunoSEQ multiplex PCR assay. For the multiplex PCR, a mixture combining 60 forward primers for TCR Vbeta segments and 13 reverse primers for TCR Jbeta segments was used. The CDR3 region of rearranged TCR beta genes was amplified from genomic DNA by a multiplex PCR assay. The Illumina HiSeq System was used to sequence the amplified TCR beta libraries as 87-base-pair reads. As for how the authors treated the data: A later analysis counted some 80 million unique TCR beta chains across the 550 to 750 repertoires, and about 10 million of these chains were shared by at least two donors. To remove PCR and sequencing errors, raw reads were error-corrected and collapsed into unique sequences using a nearest-neighbor algorithm that merged closely related sequences. Alignment of CDR3 sequences to IMGT reference sequences was used to assign V, D and J gene segments. Each retained sequence needed at least a six-nucleotide match to both a V gene segment and a J gene segment. Rearrangements were classified as productive when the CDR3 lacked stop codons and remained in frame with V and J, and all other rearrangements were classified as non-productive. Following IMGT convention, CDR3 was defined as the stretch from the second conserved V-encoded cysteine up to the conserved J-encoded phenylalanine. In an earlier analysis of around 540 of the donors, sequences lacking an unambiguous match to a single V gene segment were excluded. In an earlier analysis of some 590 of the donors, V segments were called functional above 56.7% productive rearrangements and were called segregating when the between-donor standard deviation exceeded 5%. A statistical classification framework was built for diagnosing cytomegalovirus status from the catalog of TCR beta chain sequences. V and J gene assignment, in a later analysis, came from comparing TCR nucleotide sequences with IMGT/GENE-DB human TR gene sequences. The TCRdist pipeline was used in a later analysis to assign CDR3 sequences and most-parsimonious VDJ recombination scenarios. In a later analysis, every TCR beta chain was defined by the combination of its CDR3 amino acid sequence and its V-gene family, and reads without a unique V-gene family were dropped. To address suspected cross-contamination and a sequencing artifact, a later analysis removed roughly 640 highly shared, low-generation-probability nucleotide sequences. In a later analysis, a clonal expansion index for each public chain was calculated from normalized within-repertoire ranks of inferred template counts. Generation probabilities in a later analysis came from a VDJ recombination model fitted to out-of-frame rearrangements, and those results were checked against IGoR. In a later analysis, TCR-TCR, TCR-HLA and TCR-CMV co-occurrence was scored with hypergeometric tests, and a repertoire-size bias correction was applied to TCR pairs. A later analysis estimated false discovery rates by permuting HLA or CMV assignments 20 times. A later analysis grouped co-occurring TCRs with DBSCAN, adding TCRdist sequence similarity when clustering within HLA-allele-positive subsets. Repertoires with fewer than 30,000 or more than 120,000 public chains, plus five repertoires with anomalous nucleotide sharing, were excluded from co-occurrence clustering. In TCRdb, the immuneACCESS table is reduced to in-frame sequences with V and J assigned. These tables do not hold every clone; where another copy was compared, an unresolved V gene accounts for under half, and the others remain unexplained. From that table come the V and J calls and clone size; the DNA was used to work out D and trimming. The table for this sample lists under 200,000 clones; 68% of them were counted only once. The ten largest clonotypes hold around 4.3% of the sample.

The rearrangement joined TRBV6-4 to TRBJ2-3, with 12 bases in between that match TRBD1. The specimen sequenced was PBMCs. This TCR derives from a young woman in good health and CMV-seropositive. The CDR3 loop reads CASSAGTGGADTQYF. DNA sequence: TGTGCCAGCAGTGCCGGGACAGGGGGCGCAGATACGCAGTATTTT.